Listed here is a single TCR beta chain. Its antigen is currently unknown. TCRdb reprocessed the 5' RACE reads, keeping one entry per CDR3 protein, no DNA. The sample has some 190,000 distinct CDR3 sequences. The sample comes from a study of monozygotic twins with inflammatory bowel disease. Study observations and caveats: No difference was seen in repertoire similarity between concordant and discordant twins, possibly from limited power. For IBD, no single strong associated signal or clonotype was supported. Especially with disease activity, IBD patients shared fewer clonotypes with others than healthy twins did. Patients got different immunosuppressive treatments, which may have made their repertoires more variable.

Input material: blood. The clonotype comes from a human donor with ulcerative colitis or Crohn's disease, or a healthy co-twin of an affected twin (not recorded which).

Here the CDR3 reads CASSLNQLYEQYF. This chain uses TRBV11-2 with TRBJ2-7. CDR1 is SGHAT and CDR2 is FQNNGV in the germline V gene. The CDR3 has 13 amino acids.